This T cell receptor beta chain stems from a study of vaccination and CD4 T cells after COVID-19. CDR1 MNHNS and CDR2 SASEGT come from the germline V gene. Trimming left V 4 bases short and J 0 bases short, with 6 bases between. The CDR3 has 13 amino acids. Sequenced with the Oncomine TCR Beta short-read assay was DNA taken from cultured CD4+ T cells. One entry per CDR3 protein, called by TCRdb with MiXCR from the PCR reads. The sample consists of about 21,000 distinct CDR3 sequences, 46% of them appearing once. As for time point: late sampling 161 to 241 days after vaccination in a few convalescent patients. Treatment noted: approximately 9-day PBMC culture with coronavirus spike peptide pools or control peptides (ViraFEST assay). About this clonotype itself: Its specificity is not known.

The chain combines TRBV6-1 with TRBJ1-1, with D maybe TRBD1 (5 bases). The receptor's source is a human donor who had recovered from COVID-19. The source was CD4+ T cells from blood, cultured in vitro, collected about 7 months after SARS-CoV-2 vaccination. CDR3 nucleotides: TGTGCCAGCAGTGGGGGGATGAACACTGAAGCTTTCTTT. This codes for CASSGGMNTEAFF.